The source of this TCR beta chain is a study of breast tumors, draining lymph nodes, adjacent tissues. Ten or more counts support this clonotype. The antigen remains undetermined. Samples came from axillary lymph nodes draining the breast cancer. Study-wide results and caveats: That most tumor T cells come from lymph nodes remained unproven.

The CDR3 is 16 amino acids. Trimming took 2 bases from V and 0 from J, leaving 10 bases between them. The germline CDR1 and CDR2 sequences are SEHNR and FQNEAQ (reference sequence). TCRdb passed the multiplex PCR reads through MiXCR, listing each CDR3 protein once. The sample carries about 230,000 distinct CDR3 sequences, approximately 29% recorded once. This TCR came from a female donor with breast cancer. Some clones in this sample may be carry-over from other donors' samples. The rearrangement links TRBV7-9 to TRBJ2-2; D may be TRBD2 (5 bases). Sequencing input: axillary lymph node tissue. Written as DNA, the CDR3 is TGTGCCAGCAGCTTATCGCTAGCCTCGAACACCGGGGAGCTGTTTTTT. Translating gives CASSLSLASNTGELFF.